These T cell receptor beta chains were read from a single sample in a study of spatial heterogeneity in lung cancer. TCRdb analysed the 5' RACE reads with MiXCR anew, one entry per CDR3 protein. The data contain about 100,000 distinct CDR3 sequences, about 4.4% of them singletons. The specimen was lung tumor tissue, collected at surgery. All receptors come from a male donor with early-stage non-small cell lung cancer. Both conserved end residues are part of each CDR3. A D gene is named only where the DNA matches it firmly. The size of a clone is reported for some rows only, either as once, few or many, or as a class for expanded clones.

CDR3 length,clone size,J gene,D gene,V gene,CDR3 protein,CDR3 DNA
14,many,TRBJ1-3,-,TRBV2,CASRTGETGNTIYF,TGTGCCAGCAGAACCGGGGAGACTGGAAACACCATATATTTT
15,many,TRBJ2-1,-,TRBV7-2,CASSSAESSYNEQFF,TGTGCCAGCAGCTCAGCGGAAAGCTCCTACAATGAGCAGTTCTTC
13,few,TRBJ2-5,-,TRBV6-1,CASSETKDTTQYF,TGTGCCAGCAGTGAGACTAAAGATACGACCCAGTACTTC
16,many,TRBJ1-5,-,TRBV12-5,CASGFSNGEGGQPQHF,TGTGCTAGTGGTTTTTCCAACGGGGAAGGCGGACAGCCCCAGCATTTT
16,many,TRBJ2-7,-,TRBV6-6,CASSPLGFVLFYEQYF,TGTGCCAGCAGCCCCCTTGGATTCGTACTATTCTACGAGCAGTACTTC
14,few,TRBJ2-5,-,TRBV9,CASSPWTAQETQYF,TGTGCCAGCAGCCCATGGACAGCCCAAGAGACCCAGTACTTC
15,many,TRBJ2-4,TRBD1,TRBV4-1,CASSQQGAPSDIQYF,TGCGCCAGCAGCCAGCAGGGGGCTCCTTCGGACATTCAGTACTTC
13,-,TRBJ1-4,-,TRBV4-1,CASSVGVYEKLFF,TGCGCCAGCTCCGTAGGGGTCTATGAAAAACTGTTTTTT
12,many,TRBJ1-1,TRBD1,TRBV27,CASRGQGREAFF,TGTGCCAGCAGGGGACAGGGGCGAGAAGCTTTCTTT
13,many,TRBJ2-1,-,TRBV12-3/TRBV12-4,CASSPRGWNEQFF,TGTGCCAGCAGCCCACGCGGTTGGAATGAGCAGTTCTTC
16,many,TRBJ2-2,-,TRBV2,CASNGEVVLRSGELFF,TGTGCCAGCAATGGAGAAGTAGTACTGAGGTCCGGGGAGCTGTTTTTT
19,many,TRBJ2-1,TRBD2,TRBV11-1,CASSLLIPETSRYYNEQFF,TGTGCCAGCAGCTTATTAATACCGGAGACTAGCCGATACTACAATGAGCAGTTCTTC
14,few,TRBJ2-7,-,TRBV12-3/TRBV12-4,CASKIGTHAYEQYF,TGTGCCAGCAAGATAGGGACCCATGCCTACGAGCAGTACTTC
14,many,TRBJ2-2,TRBD1,TRBV4-1,CASSLTGLGGELFF,TGCGCCAGCAGCCTGACAGGGTTGGGCGGGGAGCTGTTTTTT
10,many,TRBJ2-1,-,TRBV20-1,CSAIHNEQFF,TGCAGTGCTATACACAATGAGCAGTTCTTC
15,few,TRBJ1-6,-,TRBV3-1,CASSQGASENSPLHF,TGTGCCAGCAGCCAAGGGGCCAGCGAAAATTCACCCCTCCACTTT
14,many,TRBJ2-1,-,TRBV4-1,CASSQVGRYNEQFF,TGCGCCAGCAGCCAAGTTGGAAGATACAATGAGCAGTTCTTC
13,-,TRBJ2-1,-,TRBV5-1,CASSIGTRNEQFF,TGCGCCAGCAGCATCGGGACCCGCAATGAGCAGTTCTTC
17,-,TRBJ2-2,TRBD2,TRBV28,CASSRPRAGVNTGELFF,TGTGCCAGCAGTCGACCTAGAGCGGGAGTGAACACCGGGGAGCTGTTTTTT
14,-,TRBJ1-1,-,TRBV20-1,CSASRGQLNTEAFF,TGCAGTGCTTCCAGAGGACAGCTCAACACTGAAGCTTTCTTT
12,many,TRBJ2-7,-,TRBV6-2/TRBV6-3,CASRLDTYEQYF,TGTGCCAGCAGACTAGATACCTACGAGCAGTACTTC
15,many,TRBJ2-7,TRBD2,TRBV4-1,CASSQGLAGLYEQYF,TGCGCCAGCAGCCAAGGACTAGCGGGCCTCTACGAGCAGTACTTC
15,many,TRBJ2-7,-,TRBV6-5,CASSWGRGFLGEQYF,TGTGCCAGCAGTTGGGGTCGAGGTTTCCTCGGCGAGCAGTACTTC
17,many,TRBJ2-7,TRBD1,TRBV9,CATTRDRGLLHSYEQYF,TGTGCCACCACCAGGGACAGGGGGTTGCTTCACTCCTACGAGCAGTACTTC
15,many,TRBJ2-2,-,TRBV7-2,CASSVRSGATGELFF,TGTGCCAGCAGCGTTAGGTCGGGAGCCACCGGGGAGCTGTTTTTT
13,many,TRBJ1-5,-,TRBV12-5,CASGLESNQPQHF,TGTGCTAGTGGTTTGGAAAGCAATCAGCCCCAGCATTTT
15,many,TRBJ1-5,-,TRBV4-1,CASSQFPLSNQPQHF,TGCGCCAGCAGCCAATTTCCTCTTAGCAATCAGCCCCAGCATTTT
14,few,TRBJ1-5,-,TRBV15,CATSLGVSNQPQHF,TGTGCCACCAGCCTTGGGGTCAGCAATCAGCCCCAGCATTTT
15,-,TRBJ1-3,-,TRBV14,CASSQDHGIGNTIYF,TGTGCCAGCAGCCAAGACCACGGCATTGGAAACACCATATATTTT
13,many,TRBJ2-3,TRBD2,TRBV20-1,CSALAGYTDTQYF,TGCAGTGCTCTAGCGGGATACACAGATACGCAGTATTTT
15,-,TRBJ1-1,TRBD1,TRBV28,CASSSLGTDVTEAFF,TGTGCCAGCAGCTCCTTGGGGACAGACGTCACTGAAGCTTTCTTT
15,many,TRBJ1-3,-,TRBV4-1,CASSRTVYTGNTIYF,TGCGCCAGCAGCCGGACAGTATATACTGGAAACACCATATATTTT
14,many,TRBJ2-7,-,TRBV5-5,CASSSKTSIYEQYF,TGTGCCAGCAGCTCGAAGACTAGTATCTACGAGCAGTACTTC
15,few,TRBJ1-3,-,TRBV5-8,CASSLGGESGNTIYF,TGTGCCAGCAGCTTGGGGGGGGAGTCTGGAAACACCATATATTTT
15,many,TRBJ1-1,-,TRBV12-3/TRBV12-4,CASSLAETGRYEAFF,TGTGCCAGCAGTTTAGCGGAGACAGGACGTTATGAAGCTTTCTTT
13,many,TRBJ1-1,TRBD1,TRBV20-1,CSARGGTGVEAFF,TGCAGTGCTAGAGGGGGGACAGGGGTTGAAGCTTTCTTT
11,few,TRBJ2-2,-,TRBV7-9,CASSDWSVLFF,TGTGCCAGCAGCGACTGGAGTGTGCTGTTTTTT
13,many,TRBJ2-3,-,TRBV27,CASKGTSTDTQYF,TGTGCCAGCAAGGGGACTAGCACAGATACGCAGTATTTT